Following are 27 T cell receptor beta chains from one sample sequenced in a study of early T cells in non-severe SARS-CoV-2 infection. TCRdb recomputed calls from the 5' RACE reads with MiXCR, one row per CDR3 protein. The repertoire consists of over 50,000 distinct CDR3 sequences, with 7.7% occurring once and the leading ten covering about 10%. Specimen: whole blood, collected at baseline. All receptors come from an adult who was a healthcare worker with PCR-confirmed SARS-CoV-2 infection or an uninfected control (not recorded which).

This clonotype came up many times. This chain uses TRBV7-2 with TRBJ2-1; D gene ambiguous. The length of the CDR3 is 18 residues. Trimming stripped 1 base from V and 0 bases from J, with 16 bases between. Germline CDR1 reads SGHTA; CDR2 reads FQGNSA. CDR3 bases: TGTGCCAGCAGCTTAGGGTCCCGGAGAATGAGCTCCTACAATGAGCAGTTCTTC. Amino acid sequence: CASSLGSRRMSSYNEQFF. The full variable domain, its missing parts supplied by reference TRBV7-2 and TRBJ2-1, is GAGVSQSPSNKVTEKGKDVELRCDPISGHTALYWYRQSLGQGLEFLIYFQGNSAPDKSGLPSDRFSAERTGGSVSTLTIQRTQQEDSAVYLCASSLGSRRMSSYNEQFFGPGTRLTVL.

The sample holds many counts of this clonotype. The rearrangement links TRBV7-3 to TRBJ2-3; TRBD1 is a possible D gene (6 bases). Trimming stripped 5 bases from V and 4 bases from J, with 10 bases between. The CDR3 is 13 residues long. Germline loops: CDR1 SGHTA, CDR2 FQGTGA. CDR3 nucleotide sequence: TGTGCCAGCAGCCAACAGGGTTCAGATACGCAGTATTTT. Translation gives CASSQQGSDTQYF.

This sequence joins TRBV30 and TRBJ2-7; possibly TRBD1 or TRBD2 for D (6 bases each). The CDR3 totals 14 residues. In germline, CDR1 is GTSNPN, CDR2 SVGIG (reference sequence). Trimming removed 3 bases from V and 5 bases from J, with 17 bases in between. CDR3 sequence (DNA): TGTGCCTGGAGCAGGGGACTCACTCCCGACGAGCAGTACTTC. Encoded protein: CAWSRGLTPDEQYF.

This clonotype came up a few times. The chain couples TRBV7-2 to TRBJ2-1; 9 bases agree with TRBD2. Germline V CDR1 and CDR2: SGHTA, FQGNSA. V shed 5 bases and J 2 bases; nucleotides not matched to a gene: 7. This CDR3 region has 16 residues. The CDR3 loop is CASSPSGRSTYNEQFF. Here the CDR3 DNA reads TGTGCCAGCAGCCCGAGCGGGAGGTCGACCTACAATGAGCAGTTCTTC. The whole variable domain, filled in from reference TRBV7-2 and TRBJ2-1, reads GAGVSQSPSNKVTEKGKDVELRCDPISGHTALYWYRQSLGQGLEFLIYFQGNSAPDKSGLPSDRFSAERTGGSVSTLTIQRTQQEDSAVYLCASSPSGRSTYNEQFFGPGTRLTVL.

The chain is built from TRBV7-8 and TRBJ2-2; 12 bases match TRBD2. The ends lost 6 bases at V and 4 bases at J; junction bases unmatched: 3. The CDR3 loop spans 15 amino acids. Germline CDR1 reads SGHVS; CDR2 reads FQNEAQ. The CDR3 loop is CASRLAGGSTGELFF. The CDR3 nucleotides read TGTGCCAGCAGGCTAGCGGGAGGGTCCACCGGGGAGCTGTTTTTT.

This clonotype was seen repeatedly, ten times or more. The chain recombines TRBV12-3 or TRBV12-4 with TRBJ2-1; D unclear. The CDR3 runs to 15 residues. Trimming pared 1 base from V and 6 bases from J, leaving 13 bases between. The CDR3 DNA reads TGTGCCAGCAGTTTAGATGCCGTACCGACCAATGAGCAGTTCTTC. Protein sequence: CASSLDAVPTNEQFF.

The chain couples TRBV27 to TRBJ2-1; tentative D call: TRBD1 (5 bases). Trimming removed 3 bases at V and 6 bases at J, with 15 bases between. The CDR3 sequence is 15 residues long. The germline V gene has CDR1 MNHEY and CDR2 SMNVEV (reference sequence). As DNA, the CDR3 is TGTGCCAGCAGTTTTGTCAGGGCTATCAGCAATGAGCAGTTCTTC. Translated, it gives CASSFVRAISNEQFF.

This chain connects TRBV3-1 to TRBJ2-1; 14 bases fit TRBD2. The CDR3 covers 20 residues. Germline CDR1 is LGHDT and CDR2 is YNNKEL (reference sequence). V shed 0 bases, J shed 0 bases, and the junction held 7 bases outside the gene matches. The CDR3 sequence is CASSQDRTSGRYSSYNEQFF. The CDR3 DNA reads TGTGCCAGCAGCCAAGACCGGACTAGCGGGAGGTACAGCTCCTACAATGAGCAGTTCTTC.

The chain employs TRBV7-8 and TRBJ2-5; 8 bases map to TRBD1. V gave up 4 bases and J gave up 4 bases; unmatched junction bases: 8. CDR1 is SGHVS and CDR2 is FQNEAQ in the germline V gene. The CDR3 is 15 amino acids. The CDR3 region has the DNA TGTGCCAGCAGCTCGGACAGGGCTGTTCCAGAGACCCAGTACTTC. This sequence encodes CASSSDRAVPETQYF.

The V call is TRBV30, the J call TRBJ1-1; TRBD1 matches 7 bases. Germline V gene sequence: CDR1 GTSNPN, CDR2 SVGIG (reference sequence). The CDR3 covers 12 residues. V was clipped by 8 bases and J by 5 bases; unmatched bases: 8. The CDR3 coding sequence is TGTGCCGGTTCCCGGGACAGTACTGAAGCTTTCTTT. This sequence encodes CAGSRDSTEAFF. Complete variable domain (other parts from reference TRBV30 and TRBJ1-1): SQTIHQWPATLVQPVGSPLSLECTVEGTSNPNLYWYRQAAGRGLQLLFYSVGIGQISSEVPQNLSASRPQDRQFILSSKKLLLSDSGFYLCAGSRDSTEAFFGQGTRLTVV.

The chain uses TRBV20-1 and TRBJ2-7; 7 bases align to TRBD1. This CDR3 is built from 15 residues. The ends lost 5 bases at V and 3 bases at J; junction bases unmatched: 13. Germline values: CDR1 DFQATT, CDR2 SNEGSKA (reference sequence). CDR3 sequence reads: CSAPGEGAGIYEQYF. The CDR3 coding sequence is TGCAGTGCTCCCGGAGAGGGGGCGGGTATCTACGAGCAGTACTTC.

This clonotype was recorded at least ten times. The gene calls are TRBV28 and TRBJ1-5; D not resolved. V was shortened by 0 bases and J by 0 bases, with 9 bases between the two germline ends. The CDR3 runs to 16 residues. CDR1 and CDR2 from the germline V gene are MDHEN and SYDVKM. The CDR3, as DNA: TGTGCCAGCAGTTTATGGTGGGGAGATAGCAATCAGCCCCAGCATTTT. Translation: CASSLWWGDSNQPQHF.

The sample holds many counts of this clonotype. The chain couples TRBV20-1 to TRBJ1-1, with 7 nucleotides matching TRBD1. Germline V lookup: CDR1 DFQATT, CDR2 SNEGSKA (reference sequence). This CDR3 has 15 amino acids. V dropped 4 bases and J dropped 0; count of bases not matched to a gene: 8. The CDR3, as DNA: TGCAGTGCTACATCACCGACAGGGATGAACACTGAAGCTTTCTTT. It codes for CSATSPTGMNTEAFF.

The chain links TRBV12-3 or TRBV12-4 to TRBJ2-5; D is ambiguous. Trimming took 3 bases from V and 4 from J, leaving 18 bases between them. The CDR3 extends over 16 amino acids. The CDR3 loop is CASSLAGPRSAETQYF. CDR3 DNA: TGTGCCAGCAGTTTGGCCGGGCCCCGGAGTGCAGAGACCCAGTACTTC.

This clonotype was observed a handful of times. V is TRBV4-1 and J is TRBJ2-1; D perhaps matches TRBD1 (6 bases). V was trimmed by 3 bases and J by 7 bases, leaving 22 bases between them. The CDR3 consists of 17 residues. Germline loops: CDR1 MGHRA, CDR2 YSYEKL. CDR3 sequence: CASSQAHFRDTWNEQFF. The DNA of the CDR3 is TGCGCCAGCAGCCAGGCTCATTTCCGGGACACTTGGAATGAGCAGTTCTTC.

The J gene is TRBJ2-1, the V gene TRBV27; 7 bases are a match to TRBD1. Trimming cost V 5 bases and J 10 bases; bases outside gene matches: 5. The CDR3 consists of 12 residues. CDR1 and CDR2 from the germline V gene are MNHEY and SMNVEV (reference sequence). CDR3 nucleotides: TGTGCCAGCAGTGCCACAGGGGACGAGCAGTTCTTC. This gives the protein CASSATGDEQFF.

This clonotype was counted a few times. The V gene is TRBV10-3, the J gene TRBJ2-5, with TRBD1 as a possible D gene (6 bases). Germline CDR1 reads ENHRY; CDR2 reads SYGVKD. With 4 bases removed from V and 3 bases from J, the gap between germline ends came to 9 bases. This CDR3 region has 13 residues. CDR3 sequence: CAISVRDKETQYF. CDR3 nucleotide sequence: TGTGCCATCAGTGTCCGGGACAAAGAGACCCAGTACTTC.

The chain combines TRBV3-1 with TRBJ2-3; 7 positions match TRBD2. This CDR3 region has 17 residues. The germline V gene encodes CDR1 LGHDT and CDR2 YNNKEL (reference sequence). J was trimmed by 1 base and V by 1 base; bases with no gene match: 8. The CDR3 here is CASSQGWRTRGTDTQYF. For the CDR3, the DNA is TGTGCCAGCAGCCAAGGCTGGCGGACTAGGGGCACAGATACGCAGTATTTT.

The V gene is TRBV27, the J gene TRBJ2-7; no reliable D call. This CDR3 region has 13 residues. V lost 4 bases, J lost 0 bases, and 7 bases lay in between. The V gene's germline CDR1 is MNHEY and CDR2 SMNVEV (reference sequence). In DNA, the CDR3 is TGTGCCAGCAGTTCCCTTGACTCCTACGAGCAGTACTTC. Its protein product is CASSSLDSYEQYF.

At least ten counts were recorded for this clonotype. The chain uses TRBV11-2 and TRBJ2-1; D is perhaps TRBD2 (6 bases). The CDR3 consists of 15 residues. Between the trimmed V and J ends, which lost 2 bases and 7 bases, there was a span of 15 bases. The germline V gene encodes CDR1 SGHAT and CDR2 FQNNGV. CDR3 region: CASSLFRESGNEQFF. DNA of the CDR3: TGTGCCAGCAGCTTATTTAGAGAAAGCGGGAATGAGCAGTTCTTC. Supplemented by reference TRBV11-2 and TRBJ2-1, the full variable domain reads EAGVAQSPRYKIIEKRQSVAFWCNPISGHATLYWYQQILGQGPKLLIQFQNNGVVDDSQLPKDRFSAERLKGVDSTLKIQPAKLEDSAVYLCASSLFRESGNEQFFGPGTRLTVL.

This clonotype occurred many times. The V and J genes are TRBV7-2 and TRBJ2-1; TRBD2 matches 13 bases. Trimming cost V 2 bases and J 8 bases; bases outside gene matches: 12. CDR3 size: 18 residues. Germline CDR1 reads SGHTA; CDR2 reads FQGNSA. The CDR3 coding sequence is TGTGCCAGCAGCTTACCGTGGACTAGCGGGAGTCTTGGGGATGAGCAGTTCTTC. Its translation is CASSLPWTSGSLGDEQFF.

The rearrangement links TRBV29-1 to TRBJ2-3; 7 positions match TRBD2. This CDR3 has 12 amino acids. Germline assignment: CDR1 SQVTM and CDR2 ANQGSEA. Trimming took 5 bases from V and 5 from J; bases not matched to a gene: 4. As DNA, the CDR3 is TGCAGCGTTCGTTCTAGCGGAGATACGCAGTATTTT. Translating gives CSVRSSGDTQYF.

The chain recombines TRBV28 with TRBJ2-3; D tentatively reads TRBD1 or TRBD2 (5 bases each). Germline-derived CDR1 and CDR2 are MDHEN and SYDVKM. The CDR3 is made up of 14 amino acids. Trimming took 5 bases from V and 3 from J, leaving 12 bases between them. CDR3 bases: TGTGCCAGCAGTCTCCCGGGGCCTACAGATACGCAGTATTTT. This translates into CASSLPGPTDTQYF.

This clonotype was counted between two and nine times. This rearrangement joins TRBV2 to TRBJ1-5, with D unresolved. With 1 base removed from V and 0 bases from J, the gap between germline ends came to 4 bases. The CDR3 runs to 14 residues. Germline CDR1 is SNHLY and CDR2 is FYNNEI. The CDR3 region is CASSEGYSNQPQHF. DNA for the CDR3: TGTGCCAGCAGTGAAGGGTATAGCAATCAGCCCCAGCATTTT.

The rearrangement links TRBV11-2 to TRBJ2-7, with 9 bases aligning to TRBD1. Germline values: CDR1 SGHAT, CDR2 FQNNGV. With 5 bases clipped from V and 4 bases from J, the junction kept 9 bases outside the gene matches. The CDR3 contains 15 residues. This CDR3 reads CASSTHRGRAYEQYF. The CDR3 coding sequence is TGTGCCAGCAGCACGCACAGGGGGCGCGCGTACGAGCAGTACTTC.

This clonotype has at least ten counts. The V and J genes are TRBV30 and TRBJ1-5; 7 bases are a match to TRBD1. V lost 2 bases to trimming and J lost 6 bases; unmatched junction nucleotides: 1. Germline values: CDR1 GTSNPN, CDR2 SVGIG (reference sequence). CDR3 length: 12 amino acids. The CDR3 protein is CAWSTGVQPQHF. The CDR3 DNA is TGTGCCTGGAGTACAGGGGTTCAGCCCCAGCATTTT. Supplemented by reference TRBV30 and TRBJ1-5, the full variable domain reads SQTIHQWPATLVQPVGSPLSLECTVEGTSNPNLYWYRQAAGRGLQLLFYSVGIGQISSEVPQNLSASRPQDRQFILSSKKLLLSDSGFYLCAWSTGVQPQHFGDGTRLSIL.

This clonotype was seen repeatedly, ten times or more. DNA for the CDR3: TGTGCCAGTAGTACAGATCTAGCGGTCAGGTCATCAGATACGCAGTATTTT. The encoded protein is CASSTDLAVRSSDTQYF. This chain connects TRBV19 to TRBJ2-3, with 7 bases matching TRBD2. Germline loops: CDR1 LNHDA, CDR2 SQIVND (reference sequence). The CDR3 is made up of 17 amino acids. Trimming cost V 4 bases and J 4 bases; bases outside gene matches: 14.